This T cell receptor (beta chain) derives from a study of T-cell reconstitution after alpha-beta-depleted transplantation in children. Study findings and constraints: Certain patients had high TCRbeta diversity at day 60, and it came from recipient T cells and thymic progenitors that survived. T-cell counts and diversity at one year post-transplant came mainly from newly produced T cells. Reportedly, alpha-beta T cells present about two months post-transplant originated from several hundred expanded clones of graft origin.

TCRbeta library construction was performed incorporating unique molecular identifiers. TCRdb ran MiXCR on the PCR reads and lists one entry per CDR3 protein. The table records 500,000 or so distinct CDR3 sequences, 9.5% to 12% of them present only once. The germline CDR1 and CDR2 sequences are DFQATT and SNEGSKA (reference sequence). The CDR3 runs 13 residues. The V end was cut by 6 bases, the J end by 3 bases, with 11 bases between. Ten or more counts support this clonotype. The antigen is unknown. The gene calls are TRBV20-1 and TRBJ2-2; unclear D gene. This receptor was taken from a female patient aged 2-9 years who had a stem cell transplant for aplastic anemia, so the T cells may come from the graft donor. The sample in question was PBMCs, mostly from graft donor cells, obtained 180 days after TCRalphabeta/CD19-depleted stem cell transplant. The CDR3 here is CSALDGHTGELFF. As DNA, the CDR3 is TGCAGTGCCTTAGACGGTCACACCGGGGAGCTGTTTTTT.